The next 15 T cell receptor beta chains were all read from a single sample in a study of blood T cell repertoires in COVID-19. Method: immunoSEQ multiplex PCR; TCRdb's copy keeps in-frame clones and lacks some. The sample records some 200,000 clones, 65% to 85% being singletons. Sequenced input: peripheral blood. The receptors originated from a woman of 80 years or more with acute or convalescent COVID-19.

This clone was detected a few times. The rearrangement uses TRBV18 and TRBJ2-7; a possible D gene is TRBD2 (5 bases). Trimming shortened V by 0 bases and J by 1 base, and 19 bases separated the two germline ends. This CDR3 has 18 residues. From germline, CDR1 is KGHSH and CDR2 LQKENI. CDR3 in DNA: TGTGCCAGCTCACCACCGATGGCCGGTGGGAGAACTTCCTACGAGCAGTACTTC. This sequence encodes CASSPPMAGGRTSYEQYF.

The genes are TRBV5-1 and TRBJ2-5; 8 positions agree with TRBD2. Germline V gives CDR1 SGHRS, CDR2 YFSETQ. V lost 7 bases to trimming and J lost 2 bases; unmatched junction nucleotides: 10. The CDR3 totals 15 residues. The DNA of the CDR3 is TGCGCCAGCCAATTGGGCGGGAGGTGGCAAGAGACCCAGTACTTC. It is translated as CASQLGGRWQETQYF.

The chain couples TRBV7-2 to TRBJ2-7; no clear D gene. CDR3 length: 13 residues. The V gene lost 6 bases and the J gene lost 7 bases, with 16 bases spanning the gap. Germline V gives CDR1 SGHTA, CDR2 FQGNSA. Here the CDR3 DNA reads TGTGCCAGCAGTAAATTGGGCCCAGGAGAGCAGTACTTC. This translates into CASSKLGPGEQYF. The full variable domain, with the rest looked up from reference TRBV7-2 and TRBJ2-7, is GAGVSQSPSNKVTEKGKDVELRCDPISGHTALYWYRQSLGQGLEFLIYFQGNSAPDKSGLPSDRFSAERTGGSVSTLTIQRTQQEDSAVYLCASSKLGPGEQYFGPGTRLTVT.

This chain connects TRBV3-1 (or the pseudogene TRBV3-2) to TRBJ1-1; unclear D gene. The CDR3 totals 15 residues. Germline CDR1 and CDR2: LGHDT and YNNKEL (reference sequence). Deletions cut 0 bases from V and 5 bases from J, with 13 bases between. The CDR3 bases are TGTGCCAGCAGCCAAGATGGCGGGGTCCAGACTGAAGCTTTCTTT. As protein: CASSQDGGVQTEAFF.

CDR3 in amino acids: CAIKTGTEQYF. The CDR3 coding sequence is TGTGCCATCAAAACCGGGACAGAACAGTACTTC. The chain recombines TRBV10-3 with TRBJ2-7; 7 positions match TRBD1. This CDR3 region has 11 residues. Germline V gene lookup returns CDR1 ENHRY and CDR2 SYGVKD. V shed 7 bases and J 10 bases; nucleotides not matched to a gene: 7.

The chain links TRBV10-1 to TRBJ1-1; D not certain. CDR1 is WNHNN and CDR2 is SYGVQD in the germline V gene (reference sequence). The CDR3 covers 16 residues. Trimming left V 0 bases short and J 3 bases short, with 14 bases between. CDR3 in DNA: TGCGCCAGCAGTGAGTCTTTGGCCAGCGTGGACACTGAAGCTTTCTTT. This codes for CASSESLASVDTEAFF.

This rearrangement joins TRBV9 to TRBJ1-4, with D tentatively TRBD1 (6 bases). CDR1 and CDR2 from the germline V gene are SGDLS and YYNGEE. The ends were cut back, 0 bases at V and 7 bases at J, with 10 bases in the middle. The length of the CDR3 is 14 residues. The CDR3 sequence: CASSVVGGSEKLFF. The CDR3 coding sequence is TGTGCCAGCAGCGTAGTAGGGGGAAGTGAAAAACTGTTTTTT.

This clone came up many times. The chain recombines TRBV14 with TRBJ1-1; D is uncertain. The germline V and J ends were trimmed by 2 bases and 12 bases, with 16 bases remaining between them. CDR1 SGHDN and CDR2 FVKESK come from the germline V gene. This CDR3 is 13 amino acids long. DNA of the CDR3: TGTGCCAGCAGCCAAAGTCCTGGAGGGCTGTCTTTCTTT. This encodes CASSQSPGGLSFF.

The chain uses TRBV3-1 (or the pseudogene TRBV3-2) and TRBJ2-7, with 7 bases matching TRBD2. CDR1 is LGHDT, CDR2 YNNKEL, per germline (reference sequence). There are 16 residues in the CDR3. The ends lost 4 bases at V and 2 bases at J; junction bases unmatched: 11. The CDR3 is CASSPYGGVSTYEQYF. The CDR3 DNA sequence: TGTGCCAGCAGCCCTTATGGGGGGGTATCAACCTACGAGCAGTACTTC.

The J gene is TRBJ1-2, the V gene TRBV24-1; TRBD1 agrees at 8 bases. The CDR3 consists of 16 residues. Germline V gene lookup returns CDR1 KGHDR and CDR2 SFDVKD. V gave up 4 bases and J gave up 2 bases; unmatched junction bases: 8. For the CDR3, the DNA is TGTGCCACCAGTGAGACAGGGGCTGGGACCAACTATGGCTACACCTTC. Encoded protein: CATSETGAGTNYGYTF.

V usage is TRBV29-1 and J usage is TRBJ2-1, with 15 bases matching TRBD2. The J segment lost 4 bases and the V segment lost 7 bases, leaving 23 bases of the junction unmatched. The CDR3 runs 21 residues. Germline loops: CDR1 SQVTM, CDR2 ANQGSEA. The CDR3 reads CSGFGTSGRLTGRRRYNEQFF. In DNA form, the CDR3 reads TGCAGCGGTTTTGGGACTAGCGGGAGGCTCACGGGCCGACGACGGTACAATGAGCAGTTCTTC.

This CDR3 reads CASSSTGGQYYGYTF. CDR3 bases: TGTGCCAGCAGTTCAACAGGGGGCCAATACTATGGCTACACCTTC. The chain carries TRBV27 and TRBJ1-2, with TRBD1 identical over 9 bases. The V gene end was trimmed by 4 bases and the J gene end by 3 bases; junction bases not matched to a gene: 6. Germline lookup yields CDR1 MNHEY and CDR2 SMNVEV (reference sequence). The CDR3 runs 15 residues.

The V call is TRBV5-1, the J call TRBJ2-7; maybe TRBD2 (6 bases). This CDR3 has 13 amino acids. Germline V gene lookup returns CDR1 SGHRS and CDR2 YFSETQ. The germline V and J ends were trimmed by 1 base and 5 bases, with 10 bases remaining between them. The CDR3 is CASSLMGGHEQYF. The CDR3 DNA is TGCGCCAGCAGCTTGATGGGGGGACACGAGCAGTACTTC. The full variable domain, with the rest looked up from reference TRBV5-1 and TRBJ2-7, is KAGVTQTPRYLIKTRGQQVTLSCSPISGHRSVSWYQQTPGQGLQFLFEYFSETQRNKGNFPGRFSGRQFSNSRSEMNVSTLELGDSALYLCASSLMGGHEQYFGPGTRLTVT.

The J gene is TRBJ1-6, the V gene TRBV6-4; possibly TRBD1 for D (6 bases). V lost 4 bases and J 8 bases, leaving 9 bases between the germline ends. CDR1 is MRHNA and CDR2 is SNTAGT in the germline V gene. The CDR3 is made up of 13 amino acids. CDR3 region: CASSVGGDSPLHF. The CDR3 nucleotides are TGTGCCAGCAGTGTTGGGGGCGATTCACCCCTCCACTTT.

The chain combines TRBV11-3 with TRBJ2-2; 9 bases are shared with TRBD1. Germline loops: CDR1 SGHNT, CDR2 YENEEA. This CDR3 comprises 17 residues. V shed 5 bases, J shed 2 bases, and the junction held 9 bases outside the gene matches. The CDR3 DNA reads as TGTGCCAGCAGCCCCGTTTGGGGACAGGGCAACACCGGGGAGCTGTTTTTT. As protein: CASSPVWGQGNTGELFF.